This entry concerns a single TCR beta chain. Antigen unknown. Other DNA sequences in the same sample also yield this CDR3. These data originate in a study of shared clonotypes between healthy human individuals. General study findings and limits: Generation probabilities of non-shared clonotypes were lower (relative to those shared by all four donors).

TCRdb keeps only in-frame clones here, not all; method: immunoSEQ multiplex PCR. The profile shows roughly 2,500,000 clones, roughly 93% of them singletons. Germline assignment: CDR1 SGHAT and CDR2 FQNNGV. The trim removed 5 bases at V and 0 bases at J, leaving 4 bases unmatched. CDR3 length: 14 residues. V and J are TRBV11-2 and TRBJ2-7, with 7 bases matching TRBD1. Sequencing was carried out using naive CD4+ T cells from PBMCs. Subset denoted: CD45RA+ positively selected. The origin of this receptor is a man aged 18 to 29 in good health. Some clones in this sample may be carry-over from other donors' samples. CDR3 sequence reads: CASSRTGLSYEQYF. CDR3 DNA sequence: TGTGCCAGCAGCCGGACAGGACTCTCCTACGAGCAGTACTTC.